These 11 T cell receptor beta chains were sequenced from one sample in a study of shared clonotypes between healthy human individuals. TCRdb keeps only in-frame clones here, not all; method: immunoSEQ multiplex PCR. The data hold about 2.3 million clones, with 85% to 95% observed a single time. Input material: naive CD4+ T cells from PBMCs. Regarding subset: CD45RA+ positively selected. The receptors shown here come from a man aged 18 to 30 in good health. Some clones in this sample may be carry-over from other donors' samples.

The rearrangement uses TRBV21-1 and TRBJ2-7. TRBV21-1 is a pseudogene. The CDR3 spans 14 residues. The CDR3 region has the DNA TGTGCCAGCAGCAAAGCCGGAAGCTCCTACGAGCAGTACTTC. Translated: CASSKAGSSYEQYF.

Concerning this clone: Other DNA sequences of this sample code for an identical CDR3. The J gene is TRBJ2-1, the V gene TRBV2; TRBD2 matches at 9 bases. The CDR3 length is 14 residues. The V and J ends lost 1 base and 7 bases, in that order; junction bases with no gene match: 2. Germline V lookup: CDR1 SNHLY, CDR2 FYNNEI. The CDR3 DNA sequence: TGTGCCAGCAGTGAAGGAACTAGCGGGAATGAGCAGTTCTTC. Translated: CASSEGTSGNEQFF.

The chain uses TRBV5-5 and TRBJ1-4; D remains ambiguous. Germline CDR1 reads SGHKS; CDR2 reads YYEKEE (reference sequence). The CDR3 covers 13 residues. Trimming stripped 2 bases from V and 7 bases from J, with 9 bases between. The CDR3 coding sequence is TGTGCCAGCAGCTTATTGACCATTGAAAAACTGTTTTTT. Translated, it gives CASSLLTIEKLFF.

Comments on this clone: Other DNA sequences within the sample encode an identical CDR3. V is TRBV19 and J is TRBJ2-3; no reliable D call. Germline CDR1 reads LNHDA; CDR2 reads SQIVND (reference sequence). The V gene lost 3 bases and the J gene lost 3 bases, with 7 bases spanning the gap. This CDR3 is 13 amino acids long. The CDR3 sequence is CASSIRVTDTQYF. CDR3 nucleotides: TGTGCCAGTAGTATTAGGGTTACAGATACGCAGTATTTT. Drawing the rest from reference TRBV19 and TRBJ2-3, the complete variable domain is DGGITQSPKYLFRKEGQNVTLSCEQNLNHDAMYWYRQDPGQGLRLIYYSQIVNDFQKGDIAEGYSVSREKKESFPLTVTSAQKNPTAFYLCASSIRVTDTQYFGPGTRLTVL.

The rearrangement joins TRBV7-8 to TRBJ2-2; TRBD2 agrees at 13 bases. The CDR3 totals 17 residues. V was clipped by 5 bases and J by 6 bases; unmatched bases: 9. Looked up from germline, CDR1 is SGHVS and CDR2 is FQNEAQ. The CDR3 nucleotides are TGTGCCAGCAGCACGGGACTAGCGGGACCCGGGGCCGGGGAGCTGTTTTTT. This gives the protein CASSTGLAGPGAGELFF.

The chain carries TRBV5-4 and TRBJ1-1; no reliable D call. The length of the CDR3 is 14 residues. The germline CDR1 and CDR2 sequences are SGHNT and YYREEE (reference sequence). The ends were cut back, 4 bases at V and 0 bases at J, with 10 bases in the middle. For the CDR3, the DNA is TGTGCCAGCAGCCGGCAACCAGTGAACACTGAAGCTTTCTTT. It is translated as CASSRQPVNTEAFF.

This chain joins TRBV4-1 and TRBJ1-1, with unresolved D. The germline V gene encodes CDR1 MGHRA and CDR2 YSYEKL. The CDR3 has 17 amino acids. Trimming cost V 2 bases and J 1 base, with 17 bases left between them. The CDR3 here is CASSQPIGRLKNTEAFF. The CDR3 nucleotides are TGCGCCAGCAGCCAACCAATTGGGCGTTTGAAGAACACTGAAGCTTTCTTT.

The chain employs TRBV28 and TRBJ2-5, with 8 bases lining up with TRBD1. V shed 7 bases and J 4 bases; nucleotides not matched to a gene: 8. CDR1 and CDR2 from the germline V gene are MDHEN and SYDVKM. This CDR3 is 14 amino acids long. CDR3 in amino acids: CASTNTQGAETQYF. CDR3 bases: TGTGCCAGCACCAATACCCAGGGGGCAGAGACCCAGTACTTC. The whole variable domain, filled in from reference TRBV28 and TRBJ2-5, reads DVKVTQSSRYLVKRTGEKVFLECVQDMDHENMFWYRQDPGLGLRLIYFSYDVKMKEKGDIPEGYSVSREKKERFSLILESASTNQTSMYLCASTNTQGAETQYFGPGTRLLVL.

A note on this clone: The germline gene is not matched at one end of the junction; a read error may be the cause. The CDR3 loop is CASGLQGSAYEQYF. CDR3 nucleotide sequence: TGTGCCAGCGGCTTGCAGGGGTCAGCCTACGAGCAGTACTTC. The rearrangement uses TRBV7-2 and TRBJ2-7, with TRBD1 as a possible D gene (6 bases). The CDR3 consists of 14 residues. From germline, CDR1 is SGHTA and CDR2 FQGNSA. The entire variable domain, with the rest obtained from reference TRBV7-2 and TRBJ2-7, is as follows: GAGVSQSPSNKVTEKGKDVELRCDPISGHTALYWYRQSLGQGLEFLIYFQGNSAPDKSGLPSDRFSAERTGGSVSTLTIQRTQQEDSAVYLCASGLQGSAYEQYFGPGTRLTVT.

This chain connects TRBV2 to TRBJ1-4, with a tentative D call TRBD1 (5 bases). Germline V gene sequence: CDR1 SNHLY, CDR2 FYNNEI. V lost 8 bases, J lost 0 bases, and 13 bases lay in between. The CDR3 runs to 15 residues. The CDR3 sequence: CASRQYRSTNEKLFF. The CDR3 bases are TGTGCCAGCCGACAGTACAGGTCAACTAATGAAAAACTGTTTTTT.

This chain connects TRBV25-1 to TRBJ1-1; D is unclear. Germline values: CDR1 MGHDK, CDR2 SYGVNS. V was shortened by 7 bases and J by 0 bases, with 15 bases between the two germline ends. CDR3 length: 15 residues. CDR3 in amino acids: CASTQEASLNTEAFF. CDR3 sequence (DNA): TGTGCCAGCACCCAAGAGGCTAGTTTGAACACTGAAGCTTTCTTT.